This T cell receptor beta chain was recovered during a study of blood T cell repertoires in COVID-19 (dated by TCRdb to the early 2020s). At the level of the whole study: Samples from collaborators originated in the United States, Italy and Spain and spanned both the acute and convalescent phases of COVID-19. The material from the prospective study consisted of cDNA or gDNA derived from T cells, B-cell-depleted T cells, or PBMCs. Subjects who had been exposed to COVID-19, were actively infected with it, or had recovered from it provided the deeply sampled blood TCRbeta repertoires that made up the dataset. The repertoires were released in a freely available public database intended as a resource for research on the immune response to SARS-CoV-2. Samples were obtained from the ongoing ImmuneRACE study (first 160 participants) and from 1,254 subjects provided by 6 global collaborators. The sample metadata nearly always contained a de-identified subject ID, COVID-19 status, age in years and sex. Where HLA class I and class II types were available, the types were taken from metadata supplied by the sample provider, not from assay-based typing. Findings and caveats that apply to the study as a whole: The quantity of clinical and demographic metadata differed by source and by participant and was supplied without curation.

The CDR3 holds 16 amino acids from the cysteine to the phenylalanine. The DNA shown is the 48-base CDR3, in frame from base 1. The germline V gene (reference sequence) sets CDR1 to LGHDT and CDR2 to YNNKEL. Trimmed from V: 6 bases; trimmed from J: 5 bases; junction bases lacking a gene match: 15. Details on this clone: What antigen it recognizes has not been identified. Per-base qualities were not stored, and no clone one base away is much larger.

Collaborating institutions collected whole blood in K2EDTA tubes following their own protocols. Collaborator samples were shipped for TCRbeta analysis as frozen whole blood, isolated PBMCs, or DNA extracted from either sample type. The immunoSEQ Assay, a bias-controlled multiplex PCR, was used to amplify TCRbeta CDR3 regions from genomic DNA. The study's own analysis went as follows. The number of nucleated cells in each sample was estimated from the amplification of reference gene primers within the assay. Sequence reads were collapsed and filtered to measure the absolute abundance of every unique TCRbeta CDR3 rearrangement. For each sample, productive Simpson clonality was calculated by taking the square root of Simpson's diversity index across productive rearrangements. Sourced from immuneACCESS, this table was stored by TCRdb with only in-frame sequences that have V and J called. A share of the clones is absent; for the studies checked, an unresolved V gene accounts for under half, and the remainder has no known explanation. V and J calls and clone size are copied from that table; D and trimming were computed from the DNA. This sample comprises about 94,000 clones, more than 70% of them detected only once. The top ten clones comprise 10% to 15% of the sample.

This sequence uses TRBV3-1 (or the pseudogene TRBV3-2) and TRBJ1-1, and 7 junction bases match TRBD1. The specimen was peripheral blood. The TCR was taken from a woman aged 60-70 years in a cohort sampled during active or convalescent COVID-19. The CDR3 in this case is CASSRGTALWGTEAFF. Here is the DNA: TGTGCCAGCAGTCGCGGGACAGCCCTCTGGGGGACTGAAGCTTTCTTT.